This entry lists 17 T cell receptor beta chains sequenced from one sample in a study of T cell responses to AZD1222 COVID-19 vaccine. TCRdb keeps only in-frame clones here, not all; method: immunoSEQ multiplex PCR. In the table there are approximately 150,000 clones, roughly 90% of which are singletons. This material consisted of peripheral blood, taken 28 days after the second AZD1222 dose. The receptors here all came from an adult who received the AZD1222 COVID-19 vaccine.

V gene TRBV5-6 combines with J gene TRBJ2-7, with TRBD1 as a possible D gene (6 bases). The germline V and J ends were trimmed by 4 bases and 2 bases, with 16 bases remaining between them. Germline assignment: CDR1 SGHDT and CDR2 YYEEEE. This CDR3 contains 15 residues. The CDR3 region is CASSPPTGITYEQYF. The CDR3 DNA reads as TGTGCCAGCAGCCCACCCACAGGGATTACCTACGAGCAGTACTTC. The entire variable domain, with the rest obtained from reference TRBV5-6 and TRBJ2-7, is as follows: DAGVTQSPTHLIKTRGQQVTLRCSPKSGHDTVSWYQQALGQGPQFIFQYYEEEERQRGNFPDRFSGHQFPNYSSELNVNALLLGDSALYLCASSPPTGITYEQYFGPGTRLTVT.

The rearrangement links TRBV7-2 to TRBJ2-6; D is possibly TRBD1 (6 bases). The V gene's germline CDR1 is SGHTA and CDR2 FQGNSA. The CDR3 sequence is 17 residues long. Trimming removed 6 bases at V and 0 bases at J, with 15 bases between. The DNA for the CDR3 is TGTGCCAGCAGATCCCCACGACAGGCCTCTGGGGCCAACGTCCTGACTTTC. It yields the protein CASRSPRQASGANVLTF.

The genes are TRBV4-1 and TRBJ1-1; 7 positions agree with TRBD1. The germline gives CDR1 MGHRA, CDR2 YSYEKL. This CDR3 has 14 amino acids. The ends lost 2 bases at V and 7 bases at J; junction bases unmatched: 7. The DNA for the CDR3 is TGCGCCAGCAGCCAACCAGGGACAGACCGTGAAGCTTTCTTT. Amino acid sequence: CASSQPGTDREAFF.

This rearrangement joins TRBV5-4 to TRBJ2-7, with 10 bases identical to TRBD2. Germline V lookup: CDR1 SGHNT, CDR2 YYREEE (reference sequence). The CDR3 is made up of 15 amino acids. V was pared by 5 bases and J by 6 bases, with 11 bases of the junction left unmatched. The chain's CDR3 is CASRQELAGSPEQYF. CDR3 coding DNA: TGTGCCAGCAGACAGGAACTAGCGGGATCTCCCGAGCAGTACTTC.

This chain links TRBV5-1 with TRBJ2-3; TRBD2 aligns across 7 bases. The V and J ends lost 1 base and 2 bases, in that order; junction bases with no gene match: 7. The CDR3 totals 16 residues. The germline V gene has CDR1 SGHRS and CDR2 YFSETQ. The CDR3: CASSLRAGDPTDTQYF. The CDR3 nucleotides read TGCGCCAGCAGCTTGAGGGCGGGAGATCCCACAGATACGCAGTATTTT.

The chain employs TRBV6-5 and TRBJ1-5, with D possibly matching TRBD1 (5 bases). In germline, CDR1 is MNHEY, CDR2 SVGAGI. The CDR3 totals 14 residues. V lost 5 bases to trimming and J lost 4 bases, with 12 bases between them. The CDR3 DNA is TGTGCCAGCAGTCCAGGGTTCGGGAATCAGCCCCAGCATTTT. The encoded protein is CASSPGFGNQPQHF.

V and J are TRBV27 and TRBJ2-2, with D possibly matching TRBD2 (6 bases). Germline V lookup: CDR1 MNHEY, CDR2 SMNVEV (reference sequence). The CDR3 is 16 amino acids. The V end was cut by 1 base, the J end by 0 bases, with 9 bases between. Written as DNA, the CDR3 is TGTGCCAGCAGTTTATGGGGGAGGACGAACACCGGGGAGCTGTTTTTT. Its translation is CASSLWGRTNTGELFF.

The chain couples TRBV6-1 to TRBJ2-3; TRBD2 is a possible D gene (6 bases). The CDR3 is 17 amino acids. Germline V gene data show CDR1 as MNHNS and CDR2 as SASEGT. V was pared by 0 bases and J by 1 base, with 14 bases between. The CDR3 loop reads CASSEAHTSLGTDTQYF. Here the CDR3 DNA reads TGTGCCAGCAGTGAAGCGCATACTAGCCTTGGCACAGATACGCAGTATTTT.

The chain recombines TRBV19 with TRBJ2-1, with a possible D match to TRBD2 (6 bases). There are 15 residues in the CDR3. CDR1 is LNHDA and CDR2 is SQIVND in the germline V gene (reference sequence). V dropped 3 bases and J dropped 3 bases, with 12 bases sitting between them. The CDR3 loop is CASSIDVAVYNEQFF. The CDR3 bases are TGTGCCAGTAGTATCGATGTAGCGGTCTACAATGAGCAGTTCTTC.

The J gene is TRBJ2-7, the V gene TRBV5-1; D ambiguous. The length of the CDR3 is 14 residues. CDR1 and CDR2 from the germline V gene are SGHRS and YFSETQ. The V end was cut by 0 bases, the J end by 0 bases, with 7 bases between. CDR3 in DNA: TGCGCCAGCAGCTTGGTAACACCCTCCTACGAGCAGTACTTC. Residues: CASSLVTPSYEQYF.

This chain connects TRBV7-2 to TRBJ1-1; D call uncertain. This CDR3 is built from 14 residues. V was trimmed by 2 bases and J by 5 bases, leaving 12 bases between them. Germline-derived CDR1 and CDR2 are SGHTA and FQGNSA. CDR3 protein: CASSLFVSGTEAFF. In DNA form, the CDR3 reads TGTGCCAGCAGCTTATTTGTCTCTGGTACTGAAGCTTTCTTT.

This clone came up a few times. This chain links TRBV12-5 with TRBJ2-7; the D is unclear. Germline CDR1 is LGHNT and CDR2 is FRNRAP. The CDR3 runs to 14 residues. The V end was cut by 7 bases, the J end by 0 bases, with 13 bases between. The CDR3 DNA reads as TGTGCTAGTGCCCAAGGACGGCTCTCCTACGAGCAGTACTTC. Translating it yields CASAQGRLSYEQYF.

The chain combines TRBV19 with TRBJ1-1; TRBD1 matches 9 bases. Per the germline V gene, CDR1 is LNHDA and CDR2 is SQIVND (reference sequence). The CDR3 sequence is 17 residues long. The V segment lost 4 bases and the J segment 0 bases; nucleotides outside the gene matches: 9. CDR3 in amino acids: CASSRGTGNTVNTEAFF. Here the CDR3 DNA reads TGTGCCAGTAGTAGGGGGACAGGGAATACGGTGAACACTGAAGCTTTCTTT. Looking up the rest from reference TRBV19 and TRBJ1-1 gives the full variable domain: DGGITQSPKYLFRKEGQNVTLSCEQNLNHDAMYWYRQDPGQGLRLIYYSQIVNDFQKGDIAEGYSVSREKKESFPLTVTSAQKNPTAFYLCASSRGTGNTVNTEAFFGQGTRLTVV.

The chain has TRBV7-2 and TRBJ2-2; D not certain. Germline V gives CDR1 SGHTA, CDR2 FQGNSA. The CDR3 covers 15 residues. Trimming stripped 3 bases from V and 11 bases from J, with 19 bases between. The DNA for the CDR3 is TGTGCCAGCAGCTTCCAAGGCGGAGCCATTCGCGAGCTGTTTTTT. This encodes CASSFQGGAIRELFF.

The chain carries TRBV6-6 and TRBJ1-5; perhaps TRBD1 as D (5 bases). Trimming shortened V by 0 bases and J by 7 bases, and 13 bases separated the two germline ends. The CDR3 sequence is 15 residues long. Germline lookup yields CDR1 MNHNY and CDR2 SVGAGI (reference sequence). For the CDR3, the DNA is TGTGCCAGCAGTTACTCTGGGCAGGGCGGACAGCCCCAGCATTTT. Its protein product is CASSYSGQGGQPQHF.

This clone came up a few times. The chain combines TRBV12-3 or TRBV12-4 with TRBJ1-5, with a possible D match to TRBD1 (5 bases). This CDR3 has 13 amino acids. V lost 6 bases to trimming and J lost 5 bases, with 11 bases between them. CDR3 region: CASSWGVHQPQHF. DNA for the CDR3: TGTGCCAGCAGCTGGGGGGTGCATCAGCCCCAGCATTTT.

The chain combines TRBV4-3 with TRBJ1-3, with D possibly TRBD1 on 6 matching bases. The CDR3 sequence is 16 residues long. CDR1 and CDR2 from the germline V gene are LGHNA and YSLEER. The V gene lost 1 base and the J gene lost 6 bases, with 16 bases spanning the gap. The CDR3 DNA is TGCGCCAGCAGCCAAGTTCTGGGGGCGCCCGAAAACACCATATATTTT. It yields the protein CASSQVLGAPENTIYF.